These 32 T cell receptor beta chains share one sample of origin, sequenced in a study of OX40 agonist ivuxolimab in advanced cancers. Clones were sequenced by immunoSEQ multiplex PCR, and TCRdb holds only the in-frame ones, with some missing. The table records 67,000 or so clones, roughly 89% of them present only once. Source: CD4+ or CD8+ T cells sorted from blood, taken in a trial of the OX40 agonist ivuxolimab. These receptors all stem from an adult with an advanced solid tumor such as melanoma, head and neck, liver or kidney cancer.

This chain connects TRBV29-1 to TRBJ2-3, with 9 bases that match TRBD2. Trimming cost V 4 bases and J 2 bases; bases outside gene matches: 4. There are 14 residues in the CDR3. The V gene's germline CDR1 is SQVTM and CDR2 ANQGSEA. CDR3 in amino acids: CSVGIAGATDTQYF. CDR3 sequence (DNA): TGCAGCGTTGGGATAGCGGGGGCCACAGATACGCAGTATTTT.

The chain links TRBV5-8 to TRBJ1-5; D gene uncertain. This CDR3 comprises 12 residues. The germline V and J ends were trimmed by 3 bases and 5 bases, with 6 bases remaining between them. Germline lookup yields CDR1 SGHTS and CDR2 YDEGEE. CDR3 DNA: TGTGCCAGCAGCTGGAGAGATCAGCCCCAGCATTTT. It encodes CASSWRDQPQHF.

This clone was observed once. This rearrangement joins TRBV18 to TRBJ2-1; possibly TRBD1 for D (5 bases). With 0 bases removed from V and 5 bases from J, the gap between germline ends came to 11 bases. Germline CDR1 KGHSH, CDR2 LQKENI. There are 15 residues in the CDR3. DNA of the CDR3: TGTGCCAGCTCACCACCAGGGGTTTCCAACAATGAGCAGTTCTTC. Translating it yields CASSPPGVSNNEQFF.

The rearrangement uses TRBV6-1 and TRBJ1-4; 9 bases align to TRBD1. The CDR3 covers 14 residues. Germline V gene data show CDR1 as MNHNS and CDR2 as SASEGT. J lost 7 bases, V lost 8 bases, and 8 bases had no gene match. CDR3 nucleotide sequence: TGTGCCAGCCTTACAGGGGGCGCGGGTGAAAAACTGTTTTTT. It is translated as CASLTGGAGEKLFF.

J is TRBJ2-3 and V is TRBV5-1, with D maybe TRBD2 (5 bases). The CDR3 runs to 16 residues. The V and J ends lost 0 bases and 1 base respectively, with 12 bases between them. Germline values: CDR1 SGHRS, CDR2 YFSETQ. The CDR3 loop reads CASSLGAGWGTDTQYF. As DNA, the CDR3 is TGCGCCAGCAGCTTGGGTGCGGGTTGGGGCACAGATACGCAGTATTTT.

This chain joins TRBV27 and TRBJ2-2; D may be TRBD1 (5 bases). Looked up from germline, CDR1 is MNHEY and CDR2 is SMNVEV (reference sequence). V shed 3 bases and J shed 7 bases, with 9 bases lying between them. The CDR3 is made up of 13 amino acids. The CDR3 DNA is TGTGCCAGCAGTTTCAGGGTGTTCGGGGAGCTGTTTTTT. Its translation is CASSFRVFGELFF.

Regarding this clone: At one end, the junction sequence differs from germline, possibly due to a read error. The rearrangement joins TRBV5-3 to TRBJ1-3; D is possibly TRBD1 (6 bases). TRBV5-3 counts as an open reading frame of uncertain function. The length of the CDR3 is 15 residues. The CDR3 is CASSLGAGAGNTIYF. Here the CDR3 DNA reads TGTGCCAGCAGCTTGGGGGCAGGGGCTGGAAACACCATATATTTT.

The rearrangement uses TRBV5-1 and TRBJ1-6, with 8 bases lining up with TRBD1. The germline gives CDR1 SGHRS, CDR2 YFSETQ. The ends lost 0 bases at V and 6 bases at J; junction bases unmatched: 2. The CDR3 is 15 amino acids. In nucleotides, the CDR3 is TGCGCCAGCAGCTTGGGGACAGGGCCTAATTCACCCCTCCACTTT. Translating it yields CASSLGTGPNSPLHF.

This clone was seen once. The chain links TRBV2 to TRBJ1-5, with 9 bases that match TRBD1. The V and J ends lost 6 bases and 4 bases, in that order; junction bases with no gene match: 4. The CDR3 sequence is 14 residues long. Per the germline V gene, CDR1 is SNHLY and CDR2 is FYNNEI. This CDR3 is CASRVQGANQPQHF. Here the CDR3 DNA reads TGTGCCAGCAGGGTACAGGGGGCTAATCAGCCCCAGCATTTT.

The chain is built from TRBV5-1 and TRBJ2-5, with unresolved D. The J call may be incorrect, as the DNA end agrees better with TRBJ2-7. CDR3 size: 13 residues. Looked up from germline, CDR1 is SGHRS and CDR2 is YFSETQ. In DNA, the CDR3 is TGCGCCAGCAGCTCATCTAACTCCTACGAGCAGTACTTC. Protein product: CASSSSNSYEQYF.

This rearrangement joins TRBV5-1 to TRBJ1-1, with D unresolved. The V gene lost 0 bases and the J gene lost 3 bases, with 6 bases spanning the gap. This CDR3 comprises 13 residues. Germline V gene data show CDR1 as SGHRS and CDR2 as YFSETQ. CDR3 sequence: CASSLVQYTEAFF. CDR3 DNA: TGCGCCAGCAGCTTGGTACAATACACTGAAGCTTTCTTT.

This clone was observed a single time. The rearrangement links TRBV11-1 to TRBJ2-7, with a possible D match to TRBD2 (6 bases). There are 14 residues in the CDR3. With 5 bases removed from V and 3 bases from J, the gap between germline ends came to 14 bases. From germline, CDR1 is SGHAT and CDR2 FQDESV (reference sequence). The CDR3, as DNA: TGTGCCAGCAGCGGCCGGGGGTCCCTCTACGAGCAGTACTTC. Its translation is CASSGRGSLYEQYF.

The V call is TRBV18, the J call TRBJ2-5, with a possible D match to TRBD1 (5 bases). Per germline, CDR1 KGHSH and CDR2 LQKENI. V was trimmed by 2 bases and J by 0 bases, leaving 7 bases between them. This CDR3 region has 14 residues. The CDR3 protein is CASSPDSYQETQYF. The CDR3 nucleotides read TGTGCCAGCTCACCAGACAGTTACCAAGAGACCCAGTACTTC.

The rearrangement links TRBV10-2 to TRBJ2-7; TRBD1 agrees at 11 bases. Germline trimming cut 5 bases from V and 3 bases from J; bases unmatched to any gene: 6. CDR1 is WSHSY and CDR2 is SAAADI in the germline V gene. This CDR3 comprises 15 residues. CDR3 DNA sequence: TGCGCCAGCAGTTATGGACAGGGGGCAGTCTACGAGCAGTACTTC. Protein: CASSYGQGAVYEQYF.

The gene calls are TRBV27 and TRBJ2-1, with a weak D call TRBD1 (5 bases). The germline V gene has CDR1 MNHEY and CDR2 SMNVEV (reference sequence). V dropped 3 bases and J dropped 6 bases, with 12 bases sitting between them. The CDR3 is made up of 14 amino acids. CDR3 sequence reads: CASSFSGHINEQFF. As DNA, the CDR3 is TGTGCCAGCAGTTTCTCCGGACATATCAATGAGCAGTTCTTC.

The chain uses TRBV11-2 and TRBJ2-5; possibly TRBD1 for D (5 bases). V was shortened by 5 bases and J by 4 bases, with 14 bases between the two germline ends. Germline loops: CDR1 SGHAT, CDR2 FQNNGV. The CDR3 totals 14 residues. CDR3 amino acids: CASSQGSVGETQYF. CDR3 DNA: TGTGCCAGCAGCCAGGGTTCCGTAGGAGAGACCCAGTACTTC.

DNA of the CDR3: TGTGCCAGCAGCTGGGACGCGAATGAAAAACTGTTTTTT. Translated, it gives CASSWDANEKLFF. The chain joins TRBV5-5 to TRBJ1-4, with TRBD1 as a possible D gene (5 bases). V lost 3 bases to trimming and J lost 5 bases, with 8 bases between them. CDR1 is SGHKS, CDR2 YYEKEE, per germline (reference sequence). This CDR3 is 13 amino acids long.

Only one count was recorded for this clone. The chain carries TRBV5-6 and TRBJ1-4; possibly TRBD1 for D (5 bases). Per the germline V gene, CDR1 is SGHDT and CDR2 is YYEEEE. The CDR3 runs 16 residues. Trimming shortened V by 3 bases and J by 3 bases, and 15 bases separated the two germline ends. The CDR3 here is CASSSRGGNANEKLFF. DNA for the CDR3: TGTGCCAGCAGCTCTCGCGGGGGAAATGCTAATGAAAAACTGTTTTTT.

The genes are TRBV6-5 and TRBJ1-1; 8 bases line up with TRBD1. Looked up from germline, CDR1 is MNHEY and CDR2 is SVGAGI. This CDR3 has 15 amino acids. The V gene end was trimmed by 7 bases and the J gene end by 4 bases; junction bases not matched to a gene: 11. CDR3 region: CASTTGGTGSTEAFF. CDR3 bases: TGTGCCAGCACCACAGGGGGGACGGGGTCCACTGAAGCTTTCTTT.

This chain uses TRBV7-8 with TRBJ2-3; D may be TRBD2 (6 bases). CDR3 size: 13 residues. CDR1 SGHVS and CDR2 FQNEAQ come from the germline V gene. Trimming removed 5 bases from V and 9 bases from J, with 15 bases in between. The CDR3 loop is CASSISGTSTQYF. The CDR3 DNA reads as TGTGCCAGCAGCATCTCCGGGACTTCCACGCAGTATTTT.

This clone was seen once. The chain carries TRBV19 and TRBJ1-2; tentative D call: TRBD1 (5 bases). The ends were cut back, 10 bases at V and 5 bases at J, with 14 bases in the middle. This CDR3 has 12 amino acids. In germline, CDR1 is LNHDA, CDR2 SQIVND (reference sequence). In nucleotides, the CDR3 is TGTGCCACTCAGGGTGGCACTTATGGCTACACCTTC. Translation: CATQGGTYGYTF.

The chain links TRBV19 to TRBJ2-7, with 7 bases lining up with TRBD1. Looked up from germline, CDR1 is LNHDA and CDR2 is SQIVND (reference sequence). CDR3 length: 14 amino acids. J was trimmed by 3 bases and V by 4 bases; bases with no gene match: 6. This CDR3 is CASSTTGVIYEQYF. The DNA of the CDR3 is TGTGCCAGTAGTACAACAGGGGTAATCTACGAGCAGTACTTC.

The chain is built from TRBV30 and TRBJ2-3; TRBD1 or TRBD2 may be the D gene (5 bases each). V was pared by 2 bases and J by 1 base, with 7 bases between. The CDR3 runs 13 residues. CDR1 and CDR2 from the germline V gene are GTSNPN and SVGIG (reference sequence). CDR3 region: CAWSLGGTDTQYF. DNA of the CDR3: TGTGCCTGGAGTTTGGGGGGCACAGATACGCAGTATTTT.

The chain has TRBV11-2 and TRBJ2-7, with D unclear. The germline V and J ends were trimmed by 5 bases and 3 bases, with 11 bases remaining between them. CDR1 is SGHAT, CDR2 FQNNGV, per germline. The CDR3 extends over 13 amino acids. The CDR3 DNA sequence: TGTGCCAGCAGCCGACCAGGAGTCTACGAGCAGTACTTC. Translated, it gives CASSRPGVYEQYF.

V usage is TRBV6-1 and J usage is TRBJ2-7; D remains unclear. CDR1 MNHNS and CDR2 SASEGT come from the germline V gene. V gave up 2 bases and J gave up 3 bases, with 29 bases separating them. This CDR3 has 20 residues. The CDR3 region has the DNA TGTGCCAGCAGTGAAACACCAAAGACGACGACCCTCAATTGGCTCTACGAGCAGTACTTC. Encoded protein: CASSETPKTTTLNWLYEQYF.

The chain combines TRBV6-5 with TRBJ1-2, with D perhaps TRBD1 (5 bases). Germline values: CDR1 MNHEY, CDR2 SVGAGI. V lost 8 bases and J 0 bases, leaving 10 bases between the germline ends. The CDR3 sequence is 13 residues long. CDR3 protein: CASRDATNYGYTF. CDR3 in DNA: TGTGCCAGCCGGGACGCCACTAACTATGGCTACACCTTC.

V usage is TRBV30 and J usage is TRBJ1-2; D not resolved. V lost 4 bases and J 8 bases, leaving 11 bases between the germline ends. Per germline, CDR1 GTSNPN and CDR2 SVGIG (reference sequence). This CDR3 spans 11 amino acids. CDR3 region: CAWTRDWGYTF. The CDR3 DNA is TGTGCCTGGACCCGGGATTGGGGCTACACCTTC. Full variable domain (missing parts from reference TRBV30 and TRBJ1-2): SQTIHQWPATLVQPVGSPLSLECTVEGTSNPNLYWYRQAAGRGLQLLFYSVGIGQISSEVPQNLSASRPQDRQFILSSKKLLLSDSGFYLCAWTRDWGYTFGSGTRLTVV.

The CDR3 sequence: CASSPRQPNTEAFF. The DNA of the CDR3 is TGTGCCAGCTCACCAAGGCAGCCGAACACTGAAGCTTTCTTT. The rearrangement links TRBV18 to TRBJ1-1; D remains ambiguous. This CDR3 has 14 residues. Per germline, CDR1 KGHSH and CDR2 LQKENI. V was cut by 2 bases and J by 1 base, with 8 bases left in between.

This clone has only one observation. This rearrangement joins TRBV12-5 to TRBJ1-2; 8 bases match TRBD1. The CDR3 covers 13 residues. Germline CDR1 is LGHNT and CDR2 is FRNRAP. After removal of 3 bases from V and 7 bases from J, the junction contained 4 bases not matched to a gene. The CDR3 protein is CASGFLDRAGYTF. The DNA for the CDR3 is TGTGCTAGTGGTTTTTTGGACAGGGCTGGCTACACCTTC. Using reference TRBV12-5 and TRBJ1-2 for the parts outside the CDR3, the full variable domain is DARVTQTPRHKVTEMGQEVTMRCQPILGHNTVFWYRQTMMQGLELLAYFRNRAPLDDSGMPKDRFSAEMPDATLATLKIQPSEPRDSAVYFCASGFLDRAGYTFGSGTRLTVV.

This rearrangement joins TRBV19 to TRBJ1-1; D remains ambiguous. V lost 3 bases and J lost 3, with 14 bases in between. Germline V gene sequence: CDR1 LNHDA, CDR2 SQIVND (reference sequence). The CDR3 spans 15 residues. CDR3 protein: CASSMSRYGDTEAFF. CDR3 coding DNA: TGTGCCAGTAGTATGTCGAGGTATGGGGACACTGAAGCTTTCTTT.

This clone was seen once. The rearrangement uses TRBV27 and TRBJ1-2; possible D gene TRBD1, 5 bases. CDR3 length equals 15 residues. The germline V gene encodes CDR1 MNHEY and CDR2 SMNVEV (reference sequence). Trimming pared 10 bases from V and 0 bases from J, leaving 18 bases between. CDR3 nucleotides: TGTGCCACCAGAAGGCCCCAGGGAGCTAACTATGGCTACACCTTC. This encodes CATRRPQGANYGYTF.

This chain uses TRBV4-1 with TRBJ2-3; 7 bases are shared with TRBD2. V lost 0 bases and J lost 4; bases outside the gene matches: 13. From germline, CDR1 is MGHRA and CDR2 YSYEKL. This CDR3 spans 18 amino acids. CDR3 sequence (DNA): TGCGCCAGCAGCCAAGAAGGGAGCAATAGCGGGCCCCCAGATACGCAGTATTTT. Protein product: CASSQEGSNSGPPDTQYF.